These 30 T cell receptor beta chains share one sample of origin, sequenced in a study of shared clonotypes between healthy human individuals. Method: immunoSEQ multiplex PCR; TCRdb's copy keeps in-frame clones and lacks some. Altogether over 2,000,000 clones are present, 85% to 95% being singletons, with the ten largest covering approximately 1.6%. Positive CCR7 selection of CD45RO-negative cells yielded the naive CD8 cells, and terminally differentiated effector memory CD45RA+ cells were excluded. The sequenced sample was naive CD8+ T cells from PBMCs. These receptors were collected from a young man in good health. Some clones in this sample may be carry-over from other donors' samples.

The V call is TRBV19, the J call TRBJ1-1, with D possibly TRBD1 on 6 matching bases. Trimming cost V 3 bases and J 7 bases, with 15 bases left between them. The CDR3 spans 14 residues. The V gene's germline CDR1 is LNHDA and CDR2 SQIVND (reference sequence). DNA of the CDR3: TGTGCCAGTAGTATCGTGGACAGCAGCTTTGAAGCTTTCTTT. Translated: CASSIVDSSFEAFF.

The chain couples TRBV4-1 to TRBJ2-7, with D uncertain. CDR1 is MGHRA and CDR2 is YSYEKL in the germline V gene. This CDR3 spans 16 amino acids. Trimming removed 2 bases at V and 3 bases at J, with 17 bases between. Here the CDR3 reads CASSQPRPSLGYEQYF. DNA of the CDR3: TGCGCCAGCAGCCAACCCCGGCCGTCTCTAGGCTACGAGCAGTACTTC.

The chain links TRBV9 to TRBJ2-3, with 10 positions matching TRBD2. Germline V gene sequence: CDR1 SGDLS, CDR2 YYNGEE. This CDR3 comprises 16 residues. V shed 6 bases, J shed 5 bases, and the junction held 12 bases outside the gene matches. CDR3 DNA sequence: TGTGCCAGCAATGGAGGCCTAGCGGGAGTTGGAGATACGCAGTATTTT. Translating gives CASNGGLAGVGDTQYF. The variable domain in full, completed from reference TRBV9 and TRBJ2-3, reads DSGVTQTPKHLITATGQRVTLRCSPRSGDLSVYWYQQSLDQGLQFLIQYYNGEERAKGNILERFSAQQFPDLHSELNLSSLELGDSALYFCASNGGLAGVGDTQYFGPGTRLTVL.

This chain uses TRBV4-2 with TRBJ2-7; the match to TRBD2 covers 9 bases. J was trimmed by 6 bases and V by 3 bases; bases with no gene match: 15. The CDR3 has 17 residues. Germline assignment: CDR1 LGHNA and CDR2 YNFKEQ. The CDR3 nucleotides read TGTGCCAGCAGCCACCCGCAATTAGCGGGAGAATTCTCCGAGCAGTACTTC. The encoded protein is CASSHPQLAGEFSEQYF.

The chain uses TRBV4-3 and TRBJ2-1; D gene unclear. V was clipped by 5 bases and J by 0 bases, with 8 bases between them. The CDR3 runs to 14 residues. The germline V gene encodes CDR1 LGHNA and CDR2 YSLEER. CDR3 loop: CASSFQDSYNEQFF. CDR3 coding DNA: TGCGCCAGCAGCTTCCAGGACTCCTACAATGAGCAGTTCTTC.

The chain is built from TRBV7-9 and TRBJ1-2; the D is unclear. The CDR3 totals 14 residues. The germline gives CDR1 SEHNR, CDR2 FQNEAQ (reference sequence). V was shortened by 4 bases and J by 3 bases, with 12 bases between the two germline ends. The CDR3 DNA reads TGTGCCAGCAGCTCCCCGACGGACTACTATGGCTACACCTTC. It yields the protein CASSSPTDYYGYTF.

The rearrangement uses TRBV19 and TRBJ1-2; D is unresolved. The germline CDR1 and CDR2 sequences are LNHDA and SQIVND (reference sequence). The V end lost 1 base, the J end lost 6 bases, and 15 bases lay between the germline ends. This CDR3 is 15 amino acids long. The CDR3, as DNA: TGTGCCAGTAGTATAGGGAGACGAGACAAGGATGGCTACACCTTC. It is translated as CASSIGRRDKDGYTF.

The chain combines TRBV7-9 with TRBJ1-1, with D unresolved. The germline V and J ends were trimmed by 1 base and 0 bases, with 12 bases remaining between them. This CDR3 spans 16 amino acids. Germline V gene sequence: CDR1 SEHNR, CDR2 FQNEAQ (reference sequence). The CDR3 DNA is TGTGCCAGCAGCTTAGGTGTGGGTATCGTGAACACTGAAGCTTTCTTT. Its protein is CASSLGVGIVNTEAFF.

The V and J genes are TRBV28 and TRBJ1-4, with 11 bases lining up with TRBD1. Germline-derived CDR1 and CDR2 are MDHEN and SYDVKM. This CDR3 has 15 residues. The trim removed 5 bases at V and 10 bases at J, leaving 9 bases unmatched. CDR3 in DNA: TGTGCCAGCAGTCCACCTCGGACAGGGGGCGGAAAACTGTTTTTT. Encoded protein: CASSPPRTGGGKLFF.

This chain connects TRBV10-3 to TRBJ2-1; D is undetermined. The V and J ends lost 2 bases and 3 bases respectively, with 5 bases between them. The germline CDR1 and CDR2 sequences are ENHRY and SYGVKD. The CDR3 has 13 amino acids. CDR3 coding DNA: TGTGCCATCAGTGAGCCAAACTACAATGAGCAGTTCTTC. Translating gives CAISEPNYNEQFF.

This rearrangement joins TRBV19 to TRBJ2-5; D not certain. The end of the DNA aligns better with TRBJ2-7, so the J call may be wrong. CDR3 length equals 14 residues. Per germline, CDR1 LNHDA and CDR2 SQIVND (reference sequence). The CDR3 sequence is CASSFAGSHYEQYF. The CDR3, as DNA: TGTGCCAGTTCCTTTGCAGGAAGCCACTACGAGCAGTACTTC.

This chain links TRBV4-1 with TRBJ2-7; 8 bases match TRBD1. With V trimmed by 4 bases and J by 0 bases, 8 bases remained unmatched. This CDR3 has 16 amino acids. From germline, CDR1 is MGHRA and CDR2 YSYEKL. The CDR3 loop is CASSPGQVVSSYEQYF. The DNA for the CDR3 is TGCGCCAGCAGCCCGGGACAGGTCGTTAGCTCCTACGAGCAGTACTTC.

This clone was seen a single time. J is TRBJ2-7 and V is TRBV28, with D possibly being TRBD2 (5 bases). The CDR3 contains 14 residues. Germline values: CDR1 MDHEN, CDR2 SYDVKM. V was clipped by 6 bases and J by 4 bases, with 16 bases between them. CDR3 DNA: TGTGCCAGCAGGCCACTAGGAAAGGGATACGAGCAGTACTTC. This codes for CASRPLGKGYEQYF.

J is TRBJ1-2 and V is TRBV7-9; D is unclear. Per the germline V gene, CDR1 is SEHNR and CDR2 is FQNEAQ (reference sequence). The V and J ends lost 0 bases and 8 bases respectively, with 22 bases between them. The CDR3 covers 17 residues. CDR3 protein: CASSLARTEHFYAGYTF. For the CDR3, the DNA is TGTGCCAGCAGCTTAGCGCGTACGGAACATTTTTACGCGGGCTACACCTTC.

The table lists this clone with a count of one. The rearrangement joins TRBV13 to TRBJ2-7, with D perhaps given as TRBD1 or TRBD2 (5 bases each). V lost 2 bases and J lost 5, with 10 bases in between. Per germline, CDR1 PRHDT and CDR2 FYEKMQ (reference sequence). The CDR3 has 13 amino acids. Here the CDR3 DNA reads TGTGCCAGCAGCTTAAGAGGGGAACACGAGCAGTACTTC. Amino acids: CASSLRGEHEQYF.

The rearrangement uses TRBV28 and TRBJ2-4, with 8 bases matching TRBD1. Germline CDR1 reads MDHEN; CDR2 reads SYDVKM. This CDR3 has 20 residues. V dropped 4 bases and J dropped 0; count of bases not matched to a gene: 17. The DNA of the CDR3 is TGTGCCAGCAGTTCAGGGACAGGAGGGGCGAGTATCCTAGCCAAAAACATTCAGTACTTC. Protein: CASSSGTGGASILAKNIQYF.

The rearrangement links TRBV19 to TRBJ1-5; D ambiguous. The germline V gene has CDR1 LNHDA and CDR2 SQIVND (reference sequence). The ends were cut back, 2 bases at V and 2 bases at J, with 10 bases in the middle. The CDR3 is 15 residues long. This CDR3 is CASSIMGIGNQPQHF. As DNA, the CDR3 is TGTGCCAGTAGTATAATGGGGATAGGCAATCAGCCCCAGCATTTT.

V and J are TRBV28 and TRBJ2-7; maybe TRBD2 (6 bases). CDR3 length: 17 amino acids. V was cut by 5 bases and J by 0 bases, with 20 bases left in between. Germline V gene sequence: CDR1 MDHEN, CDR2 SYDVKM. The CDR3 nucleotides read TGTGCCAGCAGTATTACTCAGAGCGGGCCCCTCTCCTACGAGCAGTACTTC. Its protein product is CASSITQSGPLSYEQYF.

This chain joins TRBV5-1 and TRBJ2-1, with D possibly TRBD2 on 5 matching bases. The CDR3 loop spans 11 amino acids. Germline assignment: CDR1 SGHRS and CDR2 YFSETQ. Trimming stripped 6 bases from V and 10 bases from J, with 11 bases between. The CDR3 spells CASIFGVEQFF. The CDR3 DNA sequence: TGCGCCAGCATATTCGGGGTCGAGCAGTTCTTC.

The genes are TRBV13 and TRBJ1-4, with a tentative D call TRBD1 (5 bases). CDR1 is PRHDT and CDR2 is FYEKMQ in the germline V gene (reference sequence). V was shortened by 7 bases and J by 8 bases, with 14 bases between the two germline ends. The length of the CDR3 is 13 residues. The CDR3 spells CASTKLGDEKLFF. The CDR3 DNA follows: TGTGCCAGCACCAAACTGGGGGACGAAAAACTGTTTTTT.

Comments on this clone: This specimen includes other DNA sequences encoding the same CDR3. This rearrangement joins TRBV25-1 to TRBJ1-3; no definite D call. Germline V CDR1 and CDR2: MGHDK, SYGVNS. CDR3 size: 11 residues. Trimming stripped 3 bases from V and 4 bases from J, with 1 base between. This chain's CDR3 is CASSDGNTIYF. The CDR3 region has the DNA TGTGCCAGCAGTGACGGAAACACCATATATTTT. Filled out from reference TRBV25-1 and TRBJ1-3, the complete variable domain reads EADIYQTPRYLVIGTGKKITLECSQTMGHDKMYWYQQDPGMELHLIHYSYGVNSTEKGDLSSESTVSRIRTEHFPLTLESARPSHTSQYLCASSDGNTIYFGEGSWLTVV.

This chain connects TRBV28 to TRBJ1-5, with D tentatively TRBD1 (6 bases). This CDR3 has 16 residues. V was clipped by 6 bases and J by 4 bases, with 19 bases between them. Germline CDR1 MDHEN, CDR2 SYDVKM. The CDR3 sequence: CASSMGEGGSNQPQHF. DNA of the CDR3: TGTGCCAGCAGCATGGGTGAAGGGGGGTCAAATCAGCCCCAGCATTTT. The variable domain in full, completed from reference TRBV28 and TRBJ1-5, reads DVKVTQSSRYLVKRTGEKVFLECVQDMDHENMFWYRQDPGLGLRLIYFSYDVKMKEKGDIPEGYSVSREKKERFSLILESASTNQTSMYLCASSMGEGGSNQPQHFGDGTRLSIL.

V and J are TRBV28 and TRBJ1-1; possibly TRBD1 for D (6 bases). CDR1 and CDR2 (germline): MDHEN, SYDVKM. V lost 5 bases to trimming and J lost 0 bases, with 10 bases between them. This CDR3 contains 14 residues. The CDR3 here is CASSQDSLNTEAFF. The CDR3 DNA sequence: TGTGCCAGCAGTCAGGACAGCCTGAACACTGAAGCTTTCTTT.

Comment on this clone: This sample includes further DNA sequences coding for the same CDR3. The chain has TRBV19 and TRBJ1-1, with a weak D call TRBD1 (5 bases). Trimming took 6 bases from V and 1 from J, leaving 9 bases between them. Germline assignment: CDR1 LNHDA and CDR2 SQIVND (reference sequence). The CDR3 sequence is 13 residues long. DNA for the CDR3: TGTGCCAGTAGAGGGACCCAGAACACTGAAGCTTTCTTT. It is translated as CASRGTQNTEAFF.

This clone was detected a few times. Other DNA sequences in the sample encode the same CDR3. V is TRBV10-3 and J is TRBJ2-1; no reliable D call. In germline, CDR1 is ENHRY, CDR2 SYGVKD. V dropped 0 bases and J dropped 8 bases, with 2 bases sitting between them. The CDR3 sequence is 11 residues long. The DNA of the CDR3 is TGTGCCATCAGTGAGTCAGATGAGCAGTTCTTC. This encodes CAISESDEQFF.

With regard to this clone: Other nucleotide sequences from this sample produce the same CDR3. The chain is built from TRBV5-6 and TRBJ1-1, with D possibly being TRBD1 (5 bases). The CDR3 runs 14 residues. Germline V lookup: CDR1 SGHDT, CDR2 YYEEEE. V lost 0 bases to trimming and J lost 1 base, with 7 bases between them. Here the CDR3 DNA reads TGTGCCAGCAGCTTGGCGGGGGGGAACACTGAAGCTTTCTTT. Its protein is CASSLAGGNTEAFF. Full variable domain (remainder filled in from reference TRBV5-6 and TRBJ1-1): DAGVTQSPTHLIKTRGQQVTLRCSPKSGHDTVSWYQQALGQGPQFIFQYYEEEERQRGNFPDRFSGHQFPNYSSELNVNALLLGDSALYLCASSLAGGNTEAFFGQGTRLTVV.

The V and J genes are TRBV27 and TRBJ2-7; possibly TRBD1 for D (5 bases). Germline V gives CDR1 MNHEY, CDR2 SMNVEV (reference sequence). Trimming cost V 7 bases and J 0 bases, with 19 bases left between them. The CDR3 has 16 residues. The CDR3 nucleotides are TGTGCCAGCAAACCAGACGTGTCAGGGATCTCCTACGAGCAGTACTTC. The encoded protein is CASKPDVSGISYEQYF.

The rearrangement uses TRBV27 and TRBJ1-4; 9 nucleotides agree with TRBD1. The trim removed 6 bases at V and 4 bases at J, leaving 6 bases unmatched. The CDR3 is made up of 15 amino acids. The germline V gene has CDR1 MNHEY and CDR2 SMNVEV (reference sequence). In DNA form, the CDR3 reads TGTGCCAGCAGACTCGAGACAGGGGGTAATGAAAAACTGTTTTTT. Its protein product is CASRLETGGNEKLFF.

The V call is TRBV9, the J call TRBJ1-1; 8 bases are a match to TRBD1. This CDR3 region has 18 residues. The ends lost 9 bases at V and 5 bases at J; junction bases unmatched: 24. The germline V gene has CDR1 SGDLS and CDR2 YYNGEE. In DNA, the CDR3 is TGTGCCACTTCGCCTTCGACAGGGGCAAATCTAGGGAGAACTGAAGCTTTCTTT. Protein product: CATSPSTGANLGRTEAFF.

V and J are TRBV28 and TRBJ1-2, with 8 bases matching TRBD1. The germline V gene has CDR1 MDHEN and CDR2 SYDVKM. This CDR3 is built from 15 residues. Trimming cost V 2 bases and J 8 bases; bases outside gene matches: 10. CDR3 protein: CASSLALRGRSGYTF. The DNA of the CDR3 is TGTGCCAGCAGTTTAGCCCTCAGGGGGCGATCGGGCTACACCTTC.